Following are 3 T cell receptor beta chains from one sample sequenced in a study of shared clonotypes between healthy human individuals. Profiling relied on immunoSEQ multiplex PCR, and the TCRdb table lists in-frame clones only, not all of them. The data hold fewer than 1.6 million clones, with roughly 98.5% observed a single time. The sequencing sample was made of naive CD4+ T cells sorted from blood. The subset was: CD45RA+ positively selected. Receptors originate from a young man in good health.

The rearrangement links TRBV19 to TRBJ2-7, with 8 bases lining up with TRBD1. The CDR3 is 13 amino acids. In germline, CDR1 is LNHDA, CDR2 SQIVND (reference sequence). J lost 2 bases, V lost 7 bases, and 4 bases had no gene match. The DNA of the CDR3 is TGTGCCAGTAAGCCGACAGGGGCCTACGAGCAGTACTTC. The encoded protein is CASKPTGAYEQYF.

The gene calls are TRBV10-1 and TRBJ2-7; TRBD2 matches 10 bases. This CDR3 has 15 amino acids. Germline V lookup: CDR1 WNHNN, CDR2 SYGVQD (reference sequence). V lost 5 bases and J lost 5; bases outside the gene matches: 9. CDR3 region: CASSNQAGGPHEQYF. CDR3 nucleotide sequence: TGCGCCAGCAGTAACCAAGCGGGAGGGCCTCACGAGCAGTACTTC.

This rearrangement joins TRBV18 to TRBJ2-3, with 10 bases fitting TRBD2. CDR1 and CDR2 from the germline V gene are KGHSH and LQKENI. The CDR3 spans 21 residues. Trimming cost V 5 bases and J 3 bases; bases outside gene matches: 23. The CDR3 is CASSTTPMSSGSIGRTDTQYF. In DNA, the CDR3 is TGTGCCAGCTCAACCACACCTATGTCTAGCGGGAGTATCGGTCGAACAGATACGCAGTATTTT.